The rows below give T cell receptor beta chains drawn from one sample of a study of shared clonotypes between healthy human individuals. The assay was immunoSEQ multiplex PCR, and TCRdb's table has in-frame clones only and misses some. The sample holds hundreds of thousands of clones; about 95% are singletons and the top ten take 0.11%. Sequencing input: naive CD8+ T cells sorted from blood. All receptors derive from a woman between 25 and 40 years old in good health. Both conserved end residues are part of each CDR3. Each record gives: D gene, V gene, J gene, clone size, CDR3 protein, CDR3 DNA. D genes are given only for firm matches. Clone size appears in some rows only: once, few, many, or a class for an expanded clone.

>TRBD2|TRBV10-2|TRBJ2-7|NA
CASSHSGRVNEQYF
TGCGCCAGCAGTCATAGCGGGAGGGTAAACGAGCAGTACTTC
>TRBD1|TRBV5-6|TRBJ2-7|NA
CASSWTGAYEQYF
TGTGCCAGCAGCTGGACAGGGGCCTACGAGCAGTACTTC
>NA|TRBV5-6|TRBJ2-7|NA
CASSLFPSTGGLGYEQYF
TGTGCCAGCAGCTTGTTTCCGTCCACGGGGGGCTTAGGCTACGAGCAGTACTTC
>NA|TRBV7-8|TRBJ1-1|NA
CASSLMGMGDTEAFF
TGTGCCAGCAGCTTAATGGGGATGGGGGACACTGAAGCTTTCTTT
>TRBD2|TRBV11-2|TRBJ2-7|NA
CASSLDGGAEQYF
TGTGCCAGCAGCTTAGACGGGGGGGCGGAACAGTACTTC
>NA|TRBV5-8|TRBJ2-7|once
CASSRRAHYEQYF
TGTGCCAGCAGTAGGAGGGCCCACTACGAGCAGTACTTC
>NA|TRBV19|TRBJ2-3|NA
CASSIDVADPSDTQYF
TGTGCCAGTAGTATAGATGTCGCAGATCCTTCGGATACGCAGTATTTT
>NA|TRBV5-1|TRBJ1-2|NA
CASSFNPPGLIPYYGYTF
TGCGCCAGCAGCTTCAACCCTCCGGGACTAATCCCTTATTATGGCTACACCTTC
>NA|TRBV2|TRBJ2-7|NA
CASSEADRSYSYEQYF
TGTGCCAGCAGTGAAGCAGACAGGTCCTACTCCTACGAGCAGTACTTC
>TRBD2|TRBV27|TRBJ2-7|NA
CASSLAAGVYEQYF
TGTGCCAGCAGTTTAGCAGCGGGAGTTTACGAGCAGTACTTC
>TRBD1|TRBV27|TRBJ1-5|NA
CASRAGGNQPQHF
TGTGCCAGTAGGGCAGGGGGGAATCAGCCCCAGCATTTT
>TRBD1|TRBV7-8|TRBJ1-3|NA
CASSSTGSLGNTIYF
TGTGCCAGCAGCTCGACAGGGTCCCTTGGAAACACCATATATTTT